Sequencing of this T cell receptor beta chain was carried out in a study of cytomegalovirus exposure and HLA in healthy donors. Notes on this clone: Antigen unknown.

The study's findings and limits: In terms of immune exposure information, only CMV serostatus was available. A prior analysis recorded that most TCR beta V segments were productive about 87% or about 30% of the time. Listed as cytomegalovirus-associated were more than 150 TCR beta chains.

Germline V gene sequence: CDR1 MDHEN, CDR2 SYDVKM. V was cut by 6 bases and J by 4 bases, with 15 bases left in between. The CDR3 sequence is 15 residues long. The PCR made use of 60 Vbeta and 13 Jbeta primers. The protocol was immunoSEQ multiplex PCR, while the TCRdb copy is restricted to in-frame clones and leaves out a portion. The data contain more than 100,000 clones, around 78% of them singletons. This TCR was recovered from a female donor in good health and CMV-seropositive. The sequenced sample was PBMCs. V and J are TRBV28 and TRBJ1-4; D possibly corresponds to TRBD1 (6 bases). The CDR3 DNA follows: TGTGCCAGCAGAAGACGGACAGCTGTTAATGAAAAACTGTTTTTT. Encoded protein: CASRRRTAVNEKLFF.